Given below is one T cell receptor beta chain in context. No antigen is known for it. CDR1 is SGHNT and CDR2 is YENEEA in the germline V gene. Trimming took 4 bases from V and 6 from J, leaving 11 bases between them. CDR3 size: 13 residues. This specimen comes from a study of CD4 T cells in relation to SARS-CoV-2 and coronaviruses. Study in general: TCR beta CDR3s were sequenced after approximately ten-day antigen culture of PBMCs.

Measured with immunoSEQ multiplex PCR; TCRdb has only the in-frame clones, and not every one. This repertoire shows about 29,000 clones, about 75% found once; its top ten account for 16%. The study, taken as a whole, reports: In roughly 65% of donors, memory CD4+ clonotypes crossrecognized SARS-CoV-2 and at least one common cold coronavirus spike.

The unexposed donors gave CD4+ T cells in about 2011-2019, prior to COVID-19. After about 11 days of culture, CD4+ T cells were isolated. The sample was CD4+ T cells from PBMCs, cultured in vitro. The rearrangement links TRBV11-3 to TRBJ2-3; unclear D gene. This receptor was obtained from a human donor in good health. The CDR3 region has the DNA TGTGCCAGCAGCTATAGACCCGAGGATACGCAGTATTTT. This sequence encodes CASSYRPEDTQYF.